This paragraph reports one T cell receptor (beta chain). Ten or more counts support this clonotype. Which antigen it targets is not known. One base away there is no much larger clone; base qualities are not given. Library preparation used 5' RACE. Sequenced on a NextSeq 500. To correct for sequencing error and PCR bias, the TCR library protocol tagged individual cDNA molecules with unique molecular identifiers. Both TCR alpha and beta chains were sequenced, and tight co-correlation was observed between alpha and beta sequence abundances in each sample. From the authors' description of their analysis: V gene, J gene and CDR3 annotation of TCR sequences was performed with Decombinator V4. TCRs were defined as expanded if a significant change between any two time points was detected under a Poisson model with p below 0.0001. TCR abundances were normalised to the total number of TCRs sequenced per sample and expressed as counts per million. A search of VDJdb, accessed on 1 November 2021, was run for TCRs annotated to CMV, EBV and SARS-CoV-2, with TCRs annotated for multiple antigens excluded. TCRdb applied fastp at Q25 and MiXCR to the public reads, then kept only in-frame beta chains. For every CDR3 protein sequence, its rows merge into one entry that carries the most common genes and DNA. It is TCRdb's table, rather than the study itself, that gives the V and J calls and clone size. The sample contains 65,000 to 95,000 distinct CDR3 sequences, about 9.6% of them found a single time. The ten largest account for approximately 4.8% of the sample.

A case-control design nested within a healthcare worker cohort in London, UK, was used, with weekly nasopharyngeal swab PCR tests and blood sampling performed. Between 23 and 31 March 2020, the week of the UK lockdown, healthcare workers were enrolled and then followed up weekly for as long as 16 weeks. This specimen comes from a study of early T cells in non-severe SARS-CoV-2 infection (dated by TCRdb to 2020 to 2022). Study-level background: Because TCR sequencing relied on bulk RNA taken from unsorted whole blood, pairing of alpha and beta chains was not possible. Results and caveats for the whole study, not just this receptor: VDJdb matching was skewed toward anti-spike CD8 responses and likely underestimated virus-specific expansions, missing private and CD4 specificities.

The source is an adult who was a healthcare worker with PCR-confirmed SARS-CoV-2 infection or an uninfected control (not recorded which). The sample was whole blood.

The base sequence is TGTGCCAGTGGACAGATCACATACAATGAGCAGTTCTTC. Its protein product is CASGQITYNEQFF. Rearrangement joined TRBV19 to TRBJ2-1; a tentative D match to TRBD1 spans 6 bases. The germline V gene (reference sequence) specifies LNHDA as CDR1 and SQIVND as CDR2. Trimming removed 8 bases from V and 4 bases from J, leaving 12 bases between the germline ends. The CDR3 measures 13 amino acids from cysteine to phenylalanine. Just the 39-base CDR3 DNA is kept, in frame starting at base 1.